The entry below gives a single TCR beta chain sequence along with its context. Regarding treatment: around 19 received Ad26.COV2.S at low or high dose, single or two shots; about five received placebo; per-sample allocation not given. Day 63 following the first vaccine or placebo injection was when the samples were taken. Recruitment in Boston yielded a donor of adult age, 18-55 years. The assay was immunoSEQ multiplex PCR, and TCRdb's table has in-frame clones only and misses some. The data show 250,000 or so clones, roughly nine tenths seen once. This sample is part of a study of Ad26.COV2.S vaccination and SARS-CoV-2 variants. Study overall: The Ad26.COV2.S arm of the COV1001 trial was where the donor was placed. Intramuscularly, Ad26.COV2.S was given either once or twice, 56 days apart.

The germline CDR1 and CDR2 sequences are LNHDA and SQIVND (reference sequence). The CDR3 runs 17 residues. J was trimmed by 3 bases and V by 5 bases; bases with no gene match: 14. The sample was peripheral blood, taken in a trial of Ad26.COV2.S vaccine versus placebo. This TCR was sampled from a person aged 18-60 years who received the Ad26.COV2.S COVID-19 vaccine or a placebo. This chain joins TRBV19 and TRBJ1-2; 8 nucleotides agree with TRBD1. The CDR3 spells CASSRRERQGYHYGYTF. CDR3 bases: TGTGCCAGTAGTCGGCGGGAAAGACAGGGGTATCACTATGGCTACACCTTC.